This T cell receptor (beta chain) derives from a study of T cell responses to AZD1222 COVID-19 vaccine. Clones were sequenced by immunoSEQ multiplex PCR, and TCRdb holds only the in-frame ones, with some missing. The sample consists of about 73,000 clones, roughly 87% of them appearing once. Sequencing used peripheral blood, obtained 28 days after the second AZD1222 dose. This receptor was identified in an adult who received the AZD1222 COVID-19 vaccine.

CDR3 in amino acids: CASSLLGGQVQYV. The CDR3 region has the DNA TGTGCCAGCAGCCTCTTGGGGGGACAGGTGCAGTACGTC. This chain links TRBV7-8 with TRBJ2-7; 8 nucleotides line up with TRBD1. The CDR3 has 13 amino acids. CDR1 and CDR2 (germline): SGHVS, FQNEAQ. After removal of 5 bases from V and 9 bases from J, the junction contained 9 bases not matched to a gene.